The 8 T cell receptor beta chains given below trace back to one sample, sequenced in a study of blood T cell repertoires in COVID-19. TCRdb's table, derived via immunoSEQ multiplex PCR, lists solely in-frame clones and lacks some. The sample lists roughly 200,000 clones; approximately 88% were seen once. What was sequenced was peripheral blood. The receptors come from a woman in her thirties or forties with COVID-19, enrolled during active disease.

The sample holds one count of this clone. Other DNA sequences in the same sample also yield this CDR3. This chain joins TRBV6-5 and TRBJ1-1, with D perhaps matching TRBD1 (5 bases). The CDR3 consists of 12 residues. V dropped 0 bases and J dropped 8 bases, with 7 bases sitting between them. Germline V gene data show CDR1 as MNHEY and CDR2 as SVGAGI. For the CDR3, the DNA is TGTGCCAGCAGTTACTCTGGGGGGGAAGCTTTCTTT. It codes for CASSYSGGEAFF.

V usage is TRBV19 and J usage is TRBJ2-7; possibly TRBD2 for D (5 bases). Per germline, CDR1 LNHDA and CDR2 SQIVND (reference sequence). The V end was cut by 1 base, the J end by 2 bases, with 12 bases between. The CDR3 loop spans 15 amino acids. The CDR3 region is CASSIVEGMAYEQYF. DNA for the CDR3: TGTGCCAGTAGTATAGTAGAGGGAATGGCCTACGAGCAGTACTTC.

This chain connects TRBV29-1 to TRBJ2-1, with a weak D call TRBD2 (5 bases). This CDR3 has 10 amino acids. With 4 bases removed from V and 10 bases from J, the gap between germline ends came to 8 bases. Per the germline V gene, CDR1 is SQVTM and CDR2 is ANQGSEA. CDR3 sequence reads: CSVGGWEQFF. DNA of the CDR3: TGCAGCGTTGGCGGGTGGGAGCAGTTCTTC.

The genes are TRBV7-9 and TRBJ2-2, with D maybe TRBD2 (5 bases). With 5 bases removed from V and 5 bases from J, the gap between germline ends came to 21 bases. This CDR3 is built from 17 residues. Germline CDR1 is SEHNR and CDR2 is FQNEAQ (reference sequence). The CDR3 bases are TGTGCCAGCAGCCCGCCGGGTTGGGAGCGAAATACCGGGGAGCTGTTTTTT. Protein sequence: CASSPPGWERNTGELFF.

The chain combines TRBV4-1 with TRBJ1-2; 9 bases line up with TRBD1. This CDR3 contains 14 residues. From germline, CDR1 is MGHRA and CDR2 YSYEKL. The J segment lost 7 bases and the V segment lost 3 bases, leaving 6 bases of the junction unmatched. The CDR3, as DNA: TGCGCCAGCAGCCATACAGGGGGCGCGGGTGGCTACACCTTC. This translates into CASSHTGGAGGYTF.

The genes are TRBV11-2 and TRBJ1-1, with D perhaps TRBD1 (6 bases). V was pared by 5 bases and J by 1 base, with 14 bases between. The CDR3 is made up of 15 amino acids. The V gene's germline CDR1 is SGHAT and CDR2 FQNNGV. CDR3 amino acids: CASSPVGTQNTEAFF. The DNA for the CDR3 is TGTGCCAGCAGCCCCGTTGGGACACAGAACACTGAAGCTTTCTTT.

The V call is TRBV5-5, the J call TRBJ1-2, with 8 bases fitting TRBD1. The J segment lost 1 base and the V segment lost 4 bases, leaving 12 bases of the junction unmatched. Germline loops: CDR1 SGHKS, CDR2 YYEKEE (reference sequence). There are 17 residues in the CDR3. The CDR3: CASSVTGEKGFNYGYTF. The DNA of the CDR3 is TGTGCCAGCAGCGTGACAGGGGAAAAGGGCTTTAACTATGGCTACACCTTC.

The chain carries TRBV2 and TRBJ2-5; 14 nucleotides match TRBD2. The V gene end was trimmed by 6 bases and the J gene end by 5 bases; junction bases not matched to a gene: 8. This CDR3 region has 16 residues. Germline CDR1 is SNHLY and CDR2 is FYNNEI. The CDR3 spells CASSEGLAGVRETQYF. CDR3 DNA sequence: TGTGCCAGCAGCGAGGGACTAGCGGGAGTAAGGGAGACCCAGTACTTC.